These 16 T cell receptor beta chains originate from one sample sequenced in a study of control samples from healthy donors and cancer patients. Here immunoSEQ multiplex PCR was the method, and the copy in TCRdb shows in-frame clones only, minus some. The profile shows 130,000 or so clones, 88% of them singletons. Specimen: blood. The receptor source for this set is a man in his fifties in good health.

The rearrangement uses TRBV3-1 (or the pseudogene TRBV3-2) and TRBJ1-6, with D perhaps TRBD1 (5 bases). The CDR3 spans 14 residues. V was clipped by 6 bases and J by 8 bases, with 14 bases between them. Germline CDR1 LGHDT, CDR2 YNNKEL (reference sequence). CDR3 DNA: TGTGCCAGCAGTCAGGGACGGGGCTATTCACCCCTCCACTTT. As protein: CASSQGRGYSPLHF.

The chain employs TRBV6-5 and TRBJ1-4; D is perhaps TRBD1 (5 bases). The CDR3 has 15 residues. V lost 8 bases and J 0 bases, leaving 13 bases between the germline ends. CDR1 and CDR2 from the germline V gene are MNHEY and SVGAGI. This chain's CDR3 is CASLRQFATNEKLFF. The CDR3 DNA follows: TGTGCCAGCCTCCGACAGTTTGCAACTAATGAAAAACTGTTTTTT.

CDR3 DNA: TGTGCCTGGAGTGAGGAGGGGGGGCAGCCCCAGCATTTT. This encodes CAWSEEGGQPQHF. The gene calls are TRBV30 and TRBJ1-5, with a weak D call TRBD1 (6 bases). Germline V lookup: CDR1 GTSNPN, CDR2 SVGIG (reference sequence). Trimming removed 1 base at V and 7 bases at J, with 11 bases between. The CDR3 has 13 amino acids.

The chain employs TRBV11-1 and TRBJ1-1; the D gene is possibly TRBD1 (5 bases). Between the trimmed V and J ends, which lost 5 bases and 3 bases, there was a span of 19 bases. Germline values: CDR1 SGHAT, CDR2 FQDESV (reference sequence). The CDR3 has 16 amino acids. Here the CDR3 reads CASSRNVALGDTEAFF. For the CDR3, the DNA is TGTGCCAGCAGCCGAAACGTGGCTCTAGGGGACACTGAAGCTTTCTTT.

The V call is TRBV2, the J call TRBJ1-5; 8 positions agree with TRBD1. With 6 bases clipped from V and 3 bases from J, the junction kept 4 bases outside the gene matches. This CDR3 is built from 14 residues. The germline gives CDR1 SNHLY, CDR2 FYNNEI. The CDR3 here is CASSWTGINQPQHF. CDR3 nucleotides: TGTGCCAGCAGCTGGACAGGGATCAATCAGCCCCAGCATTTT.

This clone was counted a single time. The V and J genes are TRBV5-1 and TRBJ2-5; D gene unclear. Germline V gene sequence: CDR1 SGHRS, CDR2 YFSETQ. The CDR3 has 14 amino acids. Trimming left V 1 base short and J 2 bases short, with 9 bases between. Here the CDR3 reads CASSLTGQQETQYF. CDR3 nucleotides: TGCGCCAGCAGCTTGACGGGCCAACAAGAGACCCAGTACTTC.

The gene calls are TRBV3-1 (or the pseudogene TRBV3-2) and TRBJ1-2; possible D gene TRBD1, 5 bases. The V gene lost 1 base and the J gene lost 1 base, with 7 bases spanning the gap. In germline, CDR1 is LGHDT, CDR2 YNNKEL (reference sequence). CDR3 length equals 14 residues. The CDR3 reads CASSQVQDNYGYTF. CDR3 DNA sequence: TGTGCCAGCAGCCAAGTACAGGATAACTATGGCTACACCTTC.

The CDR3 reads CASSLLAGMAGELFF. The CDR3 nucleotides are TGTGCCAGCAGCTTGTTAGCAGGGATGGCCGGGGAGCTGTTTTTT. The J gene is TRBJ2-2, the V gene TRBV5-5; D might be TRBD1 (5 bases). The CDR3 spans 15 residues. The germline V gene encodes CDR1 SGHKS and CDR2 YYEKEE (reference sequence). Trimming pared 1 base from V and 6 bases from J, leaving 13 bases between.

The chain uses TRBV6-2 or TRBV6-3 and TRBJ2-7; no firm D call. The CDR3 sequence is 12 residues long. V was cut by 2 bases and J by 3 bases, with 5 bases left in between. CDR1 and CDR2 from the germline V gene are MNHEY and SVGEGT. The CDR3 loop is CASSYGVYEQYF. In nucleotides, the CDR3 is TGTGCCAGCAGTTACGGCGTCTACGAGCAGTACTTC.

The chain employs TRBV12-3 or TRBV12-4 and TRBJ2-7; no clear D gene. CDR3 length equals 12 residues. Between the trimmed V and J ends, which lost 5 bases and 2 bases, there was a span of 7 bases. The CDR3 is CASSLAPYEQYF. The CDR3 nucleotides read TGTGCCAGCAGTCTGGCCCCCTACGAGCAGTACTTC.

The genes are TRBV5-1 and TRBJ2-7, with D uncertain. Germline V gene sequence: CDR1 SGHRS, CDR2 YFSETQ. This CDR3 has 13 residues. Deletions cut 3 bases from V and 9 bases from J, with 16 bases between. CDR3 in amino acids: CASSYLGKSPQYF. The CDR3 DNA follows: TGCGCCAGCAGCTACCTGGGGAAATCCCCGCAGTACTTC.

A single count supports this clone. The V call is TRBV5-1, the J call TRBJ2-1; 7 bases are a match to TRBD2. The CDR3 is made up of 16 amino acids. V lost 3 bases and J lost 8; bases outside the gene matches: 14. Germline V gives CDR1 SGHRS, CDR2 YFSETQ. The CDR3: CASSSVPGLPMYEQFF. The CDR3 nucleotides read TGCGCCAGCAGCTCAGTACCGGGACTACCTATGTATGAGCAGTTCTTC. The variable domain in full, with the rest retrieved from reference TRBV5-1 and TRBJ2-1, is KAGVTQTPRYLIKTRGQQVTLSCSPISGHRSVSWYQQTPGQGLQFLFEYFSETQRNKGNFPGRFSGRQFSNSRSEMNVSTLELGDSALYLCASSSVPGLPMYEQFFGPGTRLTVL.

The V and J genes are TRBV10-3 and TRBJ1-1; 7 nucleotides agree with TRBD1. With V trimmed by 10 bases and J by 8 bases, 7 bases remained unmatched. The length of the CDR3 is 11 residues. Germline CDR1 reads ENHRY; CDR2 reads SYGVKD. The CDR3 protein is CASCRGQEAFF. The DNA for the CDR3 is TGTGCCAGCTGCCGGGGACAGGAAGCTTTCTTT.

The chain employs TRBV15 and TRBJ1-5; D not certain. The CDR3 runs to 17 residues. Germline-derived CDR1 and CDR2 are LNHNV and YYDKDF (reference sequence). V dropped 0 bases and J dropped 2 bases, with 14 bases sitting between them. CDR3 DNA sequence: TGTGCCACCAGCAGAGATTATCAGATTATGGGCAATCAGCCCCAGCATTTT. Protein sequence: CATSRDYQIMGNQPQHF.

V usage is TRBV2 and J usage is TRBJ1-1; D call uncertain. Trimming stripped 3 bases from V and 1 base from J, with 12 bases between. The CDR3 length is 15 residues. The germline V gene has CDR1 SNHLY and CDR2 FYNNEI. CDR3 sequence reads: CASSDMNSRNTEAFF. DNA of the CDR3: TGTGCCAGCAGTGATATGAACAGCAGGAACACTGAAGCTTTCTTT.

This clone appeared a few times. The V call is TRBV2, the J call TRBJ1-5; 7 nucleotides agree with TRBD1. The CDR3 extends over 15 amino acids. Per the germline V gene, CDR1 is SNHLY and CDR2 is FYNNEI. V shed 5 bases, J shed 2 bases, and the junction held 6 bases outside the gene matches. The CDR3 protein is CASSRTGAGNQPQHF. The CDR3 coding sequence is TGTGCCAGCAGTAGGACAGGTGCTGGCAATCAGCCCCAGCATTTT.